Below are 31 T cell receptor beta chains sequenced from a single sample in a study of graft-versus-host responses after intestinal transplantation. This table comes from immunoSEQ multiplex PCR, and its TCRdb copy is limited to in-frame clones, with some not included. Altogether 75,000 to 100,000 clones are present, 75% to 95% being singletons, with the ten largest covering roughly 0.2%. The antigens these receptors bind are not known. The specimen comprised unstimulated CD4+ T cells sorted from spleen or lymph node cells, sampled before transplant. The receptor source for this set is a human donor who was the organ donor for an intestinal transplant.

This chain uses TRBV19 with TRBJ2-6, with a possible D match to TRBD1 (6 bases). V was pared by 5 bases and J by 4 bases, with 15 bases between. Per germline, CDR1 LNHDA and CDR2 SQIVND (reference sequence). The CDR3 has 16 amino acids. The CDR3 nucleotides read TGTGCCAGTAGTTATGCCAGGGGTGCCGGGGCCAACGTCCTGACTTTC. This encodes CASSYARGAGANVLTF.

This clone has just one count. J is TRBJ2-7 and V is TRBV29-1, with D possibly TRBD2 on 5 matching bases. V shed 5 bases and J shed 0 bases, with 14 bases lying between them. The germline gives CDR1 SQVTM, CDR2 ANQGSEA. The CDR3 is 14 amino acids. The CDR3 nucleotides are TGCAGCGTTAAAATCCGGACTTCCTCCTACGAGCAGTACTTC. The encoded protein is CSVKIRTSSYEQYF.

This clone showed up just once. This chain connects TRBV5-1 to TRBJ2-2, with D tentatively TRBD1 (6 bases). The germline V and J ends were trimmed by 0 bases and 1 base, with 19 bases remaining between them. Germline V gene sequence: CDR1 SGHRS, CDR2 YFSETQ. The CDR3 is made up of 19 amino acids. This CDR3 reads CASSLDRRTAQGNTGELFF. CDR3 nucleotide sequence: TGCGCCAGCAGCTTGGACCGCAGGACCGCACAGGGGAACACCGGGGAGCTGTTTTTT.

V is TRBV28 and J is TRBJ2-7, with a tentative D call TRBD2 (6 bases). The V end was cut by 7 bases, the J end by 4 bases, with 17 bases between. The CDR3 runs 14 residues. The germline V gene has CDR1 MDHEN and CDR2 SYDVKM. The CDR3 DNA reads TGTGCCAGCAACACCCCGGAGGAGGGATACGAGCAGTACTTC. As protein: CASNTPEEGYEQYF.

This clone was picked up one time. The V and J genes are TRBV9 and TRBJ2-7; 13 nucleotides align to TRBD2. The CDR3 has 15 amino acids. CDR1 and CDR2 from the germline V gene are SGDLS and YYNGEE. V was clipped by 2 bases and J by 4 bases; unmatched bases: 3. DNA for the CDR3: TGTGCCAGCAGCGTGGGACTAGCGGGGATGTACGAGCAGTACTTC. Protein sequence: CASSVGLAGMYEQYF.

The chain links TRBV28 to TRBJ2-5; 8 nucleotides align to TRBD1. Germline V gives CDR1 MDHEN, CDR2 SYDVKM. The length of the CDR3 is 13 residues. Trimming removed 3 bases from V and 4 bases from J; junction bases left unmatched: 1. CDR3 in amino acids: CASSLTGAETQYF. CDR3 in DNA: TGTGCCAGCAGTTTGACAGGGGCAGAGACCCAGTACTTC.

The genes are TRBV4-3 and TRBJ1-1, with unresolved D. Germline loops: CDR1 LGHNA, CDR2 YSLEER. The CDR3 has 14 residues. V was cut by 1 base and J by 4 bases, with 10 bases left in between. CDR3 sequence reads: CASSQGLGSTEAFF. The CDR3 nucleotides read TGCGCCAGCAGCCAAGGGTTGGGGAGCACTGAAGCTTTCTTT.

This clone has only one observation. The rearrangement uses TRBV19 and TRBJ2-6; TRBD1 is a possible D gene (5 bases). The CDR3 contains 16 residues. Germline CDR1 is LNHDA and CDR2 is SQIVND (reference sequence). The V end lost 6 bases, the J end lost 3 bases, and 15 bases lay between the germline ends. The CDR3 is CASRAGHAFGANVLTF. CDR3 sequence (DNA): TGTGCCAGTAGGGCAGGGCACGCCTTTGGGGCCAACGTCCTGACTTTC.

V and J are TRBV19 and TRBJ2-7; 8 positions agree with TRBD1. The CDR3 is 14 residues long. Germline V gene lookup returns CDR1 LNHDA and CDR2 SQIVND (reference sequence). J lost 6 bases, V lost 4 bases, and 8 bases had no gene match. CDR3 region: CASSTSGTGIEQYF. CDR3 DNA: TGTGCCAGTAGTACCTCCGGGACAGGCATCGAGCAGTACTTC. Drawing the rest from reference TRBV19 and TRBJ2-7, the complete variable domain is DGGITQSPKYLFRKEGQNVTLSCEQNLNHDAMYWYRQDPGQGLRLIYYSQIVNDFQKGDIAEGYSVSREKKESFPLTVTSAQKNPTAFYLCASSTSGTGIEQYFGPGTRLTVT.

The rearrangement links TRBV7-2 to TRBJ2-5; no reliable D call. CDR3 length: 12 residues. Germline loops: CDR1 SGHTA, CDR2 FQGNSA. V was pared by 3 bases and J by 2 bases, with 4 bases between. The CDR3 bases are TGTGCCAGCAGCTTCGGGCAAGAGACCCAGTACTTC. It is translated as CASSFGQETQYF.

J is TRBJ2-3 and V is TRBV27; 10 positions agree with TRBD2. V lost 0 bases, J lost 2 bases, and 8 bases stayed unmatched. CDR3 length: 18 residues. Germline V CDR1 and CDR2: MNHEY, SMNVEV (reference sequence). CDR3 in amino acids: CASSLSPPSGGYTDTQYF. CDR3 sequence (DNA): TGTGCCAGCAGTTTATCCCCTCCTAGCGGGGGCTACACAGATACGCAGTATTTT.

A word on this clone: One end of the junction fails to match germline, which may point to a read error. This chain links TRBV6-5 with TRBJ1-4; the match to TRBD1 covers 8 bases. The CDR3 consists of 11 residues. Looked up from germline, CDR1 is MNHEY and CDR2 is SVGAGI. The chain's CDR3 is CASSSRDRHHF. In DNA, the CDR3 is TGTGCCAGCAGTTCCCGGGACAGGCATCACTTT.

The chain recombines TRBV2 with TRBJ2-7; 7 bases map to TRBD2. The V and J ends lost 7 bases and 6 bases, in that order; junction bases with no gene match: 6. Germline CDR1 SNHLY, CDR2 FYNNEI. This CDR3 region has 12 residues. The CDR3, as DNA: TGTGCCAGCAAAAGGGAGGGGCCCGAGCAGTACTTC. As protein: CASKREGPEQYF.

As DNA, the CDR3 is TGTGCCAGCAGTGCTGGACAGGGCGAGACCCAGTACTTC. Translation gives CASSAGQGETQYF. This rearrangement joins TRBV6-1 to TRBJ2-5, with 8 bases that match TRBD1. V lost 4 bases, J lost 5 bases, and 3 bases stayed unmatched. The CDR3 covers 13 residues. Germline CDR1 and CDR2: MNHNS and SASEGT.

Here the CDR3 reads CASSQASGTSYEQYF. CDR3 DNA sequence: TGTGCCAGCAGCCAAGCCTCGGGGACATCCTACGAGCAGTACTTC. The V call is TRBV4-2, the J call TRBJ2-7; the D gene is possibly TRBD1 (6 bases). The germline gives CDR1 LGHNA, CDR2 YNFKEQ. The CDR3 covers 15 residues. Trimming took off 1 base at V and 1 base at J, with 11 bases between the two ends.

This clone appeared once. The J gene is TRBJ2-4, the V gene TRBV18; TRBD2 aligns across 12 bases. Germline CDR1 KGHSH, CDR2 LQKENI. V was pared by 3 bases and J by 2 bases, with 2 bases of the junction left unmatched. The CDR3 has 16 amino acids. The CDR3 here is CASSPLAGGPKNIQYF. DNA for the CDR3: TGTGCCAGCTCACCTCTAGCGGGGGGGCCCAAAAACATTCAGTACTTC.

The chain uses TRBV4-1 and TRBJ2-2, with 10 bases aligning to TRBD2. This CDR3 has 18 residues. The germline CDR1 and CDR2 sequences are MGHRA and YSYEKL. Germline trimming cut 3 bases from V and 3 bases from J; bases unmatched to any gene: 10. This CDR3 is CASSHQLSSGGHTGELFF. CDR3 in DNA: TGCGCCAGCAGCCACCAACTATCTAGCGGGGGACACACCGGGGAGCTGTTTTTT.

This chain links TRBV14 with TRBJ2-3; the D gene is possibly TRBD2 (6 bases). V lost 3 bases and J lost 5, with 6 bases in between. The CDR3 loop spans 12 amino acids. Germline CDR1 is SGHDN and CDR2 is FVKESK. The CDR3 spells CASSHSGDTQYF. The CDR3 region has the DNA TGTGCCAGCAGCCATAGCGGAGATACGCAGTATTTT. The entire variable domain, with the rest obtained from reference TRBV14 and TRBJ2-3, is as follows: EAGVTQFPSHSVIEKGQTVTLRCDPISGHDNLYWYRRVMGKEIKFLLHFVKESKQDESGMPNNRFLAERTGGTYSTLKVQPAELEDSGVYFCASSHSGDTQYFGPGTRLTVL.

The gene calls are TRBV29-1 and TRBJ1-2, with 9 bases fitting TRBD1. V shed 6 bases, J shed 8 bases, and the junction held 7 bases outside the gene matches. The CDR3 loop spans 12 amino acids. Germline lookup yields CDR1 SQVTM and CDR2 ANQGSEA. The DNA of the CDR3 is TGCAGCGTGGGACAGGGAATAGGGGGCTACACCTTC. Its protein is CSVGQGIGGYTF.

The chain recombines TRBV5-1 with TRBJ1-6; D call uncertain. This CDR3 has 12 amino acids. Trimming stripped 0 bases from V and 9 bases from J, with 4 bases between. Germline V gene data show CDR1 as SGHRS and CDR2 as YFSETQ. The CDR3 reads CASSLVGSPLHF. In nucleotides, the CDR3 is TGCGCCAGCAGCTTGGTCGGTTCACCCCTCCACTTT.

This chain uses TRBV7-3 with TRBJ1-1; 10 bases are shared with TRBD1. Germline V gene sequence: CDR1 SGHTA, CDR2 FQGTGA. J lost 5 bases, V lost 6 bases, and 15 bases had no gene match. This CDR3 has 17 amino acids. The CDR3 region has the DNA TGTGCCAGCAGTCCTAGAGGGACAGGGGCTCGGGGGACTGAAGCTTTCTTT. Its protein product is CASSPRGTGARGTEAFF.

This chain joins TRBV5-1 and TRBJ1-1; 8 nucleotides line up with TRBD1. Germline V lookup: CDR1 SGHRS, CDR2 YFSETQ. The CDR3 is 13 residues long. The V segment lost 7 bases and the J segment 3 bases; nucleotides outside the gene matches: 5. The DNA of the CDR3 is TGCGCCAGCGGACAGGGATGGGACACTGAAGCTTTCTTT. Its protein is CASGQGWDTEAFF.

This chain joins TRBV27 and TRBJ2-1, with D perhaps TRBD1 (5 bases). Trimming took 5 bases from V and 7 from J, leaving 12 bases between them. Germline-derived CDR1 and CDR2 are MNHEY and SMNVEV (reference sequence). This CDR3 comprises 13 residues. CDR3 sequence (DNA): TGTGCCAGCAGTCCGGACATGTGGAATGAGCAGTTCTTC. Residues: CASSPDMWNEQFF.

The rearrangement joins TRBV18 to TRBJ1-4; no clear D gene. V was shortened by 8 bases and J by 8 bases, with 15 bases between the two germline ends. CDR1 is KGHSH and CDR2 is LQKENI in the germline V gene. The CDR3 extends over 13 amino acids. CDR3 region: CASLRGREEKLFF. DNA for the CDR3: TGTGCCAGCCTCCGGGGAAGGGAGGAAAAACTGTTTTTT.

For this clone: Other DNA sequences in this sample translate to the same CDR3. The CDR3 here is CASSLGTGAYEQYF. DNA of the CDR3: TGTGCCAGCTCCCTCGGGACAGGGGCCTACGAGCAGTACTTC. The chain uses TRBV18 and TRBJ2-7; TRBD1 aligns across 10 bases. Germline-derived CDR1 and CDR2 are KGHSH and LQKENI. The CDR3 covers 14 residues. J gave up 2 bases and V 6 bases, and 4 bases lay outside the gene matches.

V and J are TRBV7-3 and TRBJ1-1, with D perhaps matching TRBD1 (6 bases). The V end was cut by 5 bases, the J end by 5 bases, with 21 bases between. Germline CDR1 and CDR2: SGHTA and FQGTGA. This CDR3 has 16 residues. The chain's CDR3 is CASSASQGPPRTEAFF. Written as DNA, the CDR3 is TGTGCCAGCAGCGCCTCACAGGGACCTCCCCGAACTGAAGCTTTCTTT.

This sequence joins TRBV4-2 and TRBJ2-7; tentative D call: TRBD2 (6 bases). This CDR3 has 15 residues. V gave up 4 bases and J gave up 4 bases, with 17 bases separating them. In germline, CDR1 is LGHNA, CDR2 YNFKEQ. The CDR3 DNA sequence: TGTGCCAGCAGCCGCCCGGGCGGGGAGCAATACGAGCAGTACTTC. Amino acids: CASSRPGGEQYEQYF.

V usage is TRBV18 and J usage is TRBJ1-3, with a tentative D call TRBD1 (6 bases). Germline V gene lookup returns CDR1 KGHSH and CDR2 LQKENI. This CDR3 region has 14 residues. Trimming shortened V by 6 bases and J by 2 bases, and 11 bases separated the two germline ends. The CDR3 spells CASSRGTPGNTIYF. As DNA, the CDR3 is TGTGCCAGCTCCCGAGGGACACCTGGAAACACCATATATTTT.

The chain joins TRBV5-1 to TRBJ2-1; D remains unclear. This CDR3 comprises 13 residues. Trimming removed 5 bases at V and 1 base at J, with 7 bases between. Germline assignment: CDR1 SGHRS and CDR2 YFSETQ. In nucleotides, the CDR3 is TGCGCCAGCAGGCCGGTATCCTACAATGAGCAGTTCTTC. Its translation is CASRPVSYNEQFF.

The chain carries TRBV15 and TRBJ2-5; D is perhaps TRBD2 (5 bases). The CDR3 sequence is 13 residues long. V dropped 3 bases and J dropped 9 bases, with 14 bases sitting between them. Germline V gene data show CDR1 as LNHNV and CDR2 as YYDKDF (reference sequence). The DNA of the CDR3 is TGTGCCACCAGCAGGGACTTAAACGGGGCCCAGTACTTC. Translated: CATSRDLNGAQYF. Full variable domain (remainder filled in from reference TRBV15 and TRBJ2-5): DAMVIQNPRYQVTQFGKPVTLSCSQTLNHNVMYWYQQKSSQAPKLLFHYYDKDFNNEADTPDNFQSRRPNTSFCFLDIRSPGLGDTAMYLCATSRDLNGAQYFGPGTRLLVL.

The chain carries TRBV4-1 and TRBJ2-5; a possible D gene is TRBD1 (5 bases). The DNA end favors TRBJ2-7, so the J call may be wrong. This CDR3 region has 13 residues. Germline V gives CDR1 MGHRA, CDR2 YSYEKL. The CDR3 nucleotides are TGCGCCAGCAGCCTCGGACACAACTACGAGCAGTACTTC. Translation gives CASSLGHNYEQYF.